Given below is one T cell receptor (beta chain) in context. Its antigen is undetermined. Second-dose recipients at about 4 or about 12 weeks were treated as one pooled group. The data were taken from a study of T cell responses to AZD1222 COVID-19 vaccine. Study-wide findings and caveats: The donor cohort was predominantly white British with a female majority, and clonal diversity may have been underestimated. Compared with day 0, the breadth and depth of the Spike-specific TCR repertoire rose significantly after two doses of AZD1222. Nearly half of spike-specific TCRs reportedly target variant regions that are unmutated in the B.1.351 and B.1.1.7 variants.

Unmatched junction bases numbered 11, after V lost 6 bases and J lost 9 bases. CDR3 length equals 14 residues. Looked up from germline, CDR1 is SGDLS and CDR2 is YYNGEE. Libraries were prepared by immunoSEQ multiplex PCR; TCRdb keeps only in-frame clonotypes and omits some of them. The repertoire consists of 95,000 to 100,000 clones, with 88% occurring once and the leading ten covering roughly 15%. This sequence joins TRBV9 and TRBJ2-1, with 8 bases matching TRBD1. The receptor was derived from an adult who received the AZD1222 COVID-19 vaccine. The sample here was peripheral blood, taken 28 days after the second AZD1222 dose. CDR3 DNA: TGTGCCAGCACCCTGACAGGGGACTGGGGTGAGCAGTTCTTC. Its translation: CASTLTGDWGEQFF. Supplemented by reference TRBV9 and TRBJ2-1, the full variable domain reads DSGVTQTPKHLITATGQRVTLRCSPRSGDLSVYWYQQSLDQGLQFLIQYYNGEERAKGNILERFSAQQFPDLHSELNLSSLELGDSALYFCASTLTGDWGEQFFGPGTRLTVL.